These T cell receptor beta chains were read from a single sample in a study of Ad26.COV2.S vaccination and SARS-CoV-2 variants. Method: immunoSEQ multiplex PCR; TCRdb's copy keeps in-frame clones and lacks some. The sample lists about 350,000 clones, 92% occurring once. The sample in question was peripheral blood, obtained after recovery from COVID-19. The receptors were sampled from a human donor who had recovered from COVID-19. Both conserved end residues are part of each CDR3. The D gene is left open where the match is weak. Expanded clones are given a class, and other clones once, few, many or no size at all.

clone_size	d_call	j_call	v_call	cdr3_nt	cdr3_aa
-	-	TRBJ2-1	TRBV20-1	TGCAGTGCTGAGGACCGCAATGAGCAGTTCTTC	CSAEDRNEQFF
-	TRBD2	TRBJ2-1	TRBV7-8	TGTGCCAGCCTAATTTGCAGCGGGGGGGCGTGTGAGCAGTTCTTC	CASLICSGGACEQFF
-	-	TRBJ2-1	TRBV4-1	TGCGCCAGCAGCCAAGAAGGACTACATGAGCAGTTCTTC	CASSQEGLHEQFF
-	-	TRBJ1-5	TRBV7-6	TGTGCCAGCAGCTCAGAGGGTAGGGGGGTTTCGCCCCAGCATTTT	CASSSEGRGVSPQHF
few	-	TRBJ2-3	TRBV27	TGTGCCAGCAGTTTAGGAGGTTGGGGGGATACGCAGTATTTT	CASSLGGWGDTQYF
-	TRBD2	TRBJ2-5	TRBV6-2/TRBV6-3	TGTGCCAGCAGTTACAGAGGGATGGCGGGGGGGCTCGAGACCCAGTACTTC	CASSYRGMAGGLETQYF
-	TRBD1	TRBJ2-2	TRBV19	TGTGCCAGTACTGTGGGGACAGGGGGCGCTTATCCCGGGGAGCTGTTTTTT	CASTVGTGGAYPGELFF
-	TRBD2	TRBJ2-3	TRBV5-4	TGTGCGAGCGGGACGGAAGTGAGTTTAGATACGCAGTATTTT	CASGTEVSLDTQYF
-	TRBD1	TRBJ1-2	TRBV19	TGTGCCAGTAGAGACAGGGGTGGAAGCTATGGCTACACCTTC	CASRDRGGSYGYTF
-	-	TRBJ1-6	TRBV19	TGTGCCAGTAGTATAGGGGAGGGGCCCTTCGGGTCACCCCTCCACTTT	CASSIGEGPFGSPLHF
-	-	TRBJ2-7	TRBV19	TGTGCCAGTAGTATGGTCGGCAGGACGGAGCATTCCTACGAGCAGTACTTC	CASSMVGRTEHSYEQYF
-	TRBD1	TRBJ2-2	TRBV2	TGTGCCAGCAGTAATTGGGACAGAGACACCGGGGAGCTGTTTTTT	CASSNWDRDTGELFF
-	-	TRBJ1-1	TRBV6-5	TGTGCCAGCAGGTACTCGGTAAACACTGAAGCTTTCTTT	CASRYSVNTEAFF
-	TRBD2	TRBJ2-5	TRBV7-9	TGTGCCAGCAGCTTAGCAGCGGGACCAGAGACCCAGTACTTC	CASSLAAGPETQYF
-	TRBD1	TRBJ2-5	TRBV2	TGTGCCAGCAGTGGAGTGGGACAGGGAGAGACCCAGTACTTC	CASSGVGQGETQYF
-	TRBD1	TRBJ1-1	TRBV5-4	TGTGCCAGCAGCGGGGACAGGGGGTGGGGTAGGACTGAAGCTTTCTTT	CASSGDRGWGRTEAFF
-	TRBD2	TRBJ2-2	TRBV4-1	TGCGCCAGCTTACCCTTTTCGGGGGGGGGTGTACGGGCCGGGGAGCTGTTTTTT	CASLPFSGGGVRAGELFF
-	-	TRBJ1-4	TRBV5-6	TGTGCCAGCAGCTCATTAGGCTCTAATGAAAAACTGTTTTTT	CASSSLGSNEKLFF
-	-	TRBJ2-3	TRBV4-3	TGCGCCAGCAGCCAAGAACAGGACGTTCGCGATACGCAGTATTTT	CASSQEQDVRDTQYF
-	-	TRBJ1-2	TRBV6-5	TGTGCCAGCAGTTACTCGTATAGGGAAATGAATGGCTACACCTTC	CASSYSYREMNGYTF
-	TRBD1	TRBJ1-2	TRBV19	TGTGCCAGTAGTACCGGACAGGATCTTAACTATGGCTACACCTTC	CASSTGQDLNYGYTF
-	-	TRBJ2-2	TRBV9	TGTGCCAGCAGCGTATTCCCCACCGGGGAGCTGTTTTTT	CASSVFPTGELFF